The source of this TCR beta chain is a study of T cell responses to AZD1222 COVID-19 vaccine. A word on this clone: Its matching antigen is unknown.

Sequenced by immunoSEQ multiplex PCR; TCRdb stores in-frame clones only, minus some. The data hold about 120,000 clones, with around 90% observed a single time. Deletions cut 1 base from V and 0 bases from J, with 7 bases between. Germline loops: CDR1 SEHNR, CDR2 FQNEAQ (reference sequence). This CDR3 spans 15 amino acids. The study, taken as a whole, reports: Donor demographics were predominantly white British with a female majority; clonal diversity may be underestimated.

The rearrangement links TRBV7-9 to TRBJ2-1, with TRBD2 as a possible D gene (5 bases). The starting material was peripheral blood, obtained on day 0 of AZD1222 vaccination. The TCR comes from an adult in good health. CDR3 DNA sequence: TGTGCCAGCAGCTTAGGGGCGGGCTCCTACAATGAGCAGTTCTTC. Protein: CASSLGAGSYNEQFF. The full variable domain, in which reference TRBV7-9 and TRBJ2-1 provide the parts outside the CDR3, is DTGVSQNPRHKITKRGQNVTFRCDPISEHNRLYWYRQTLGQGPEFLTYFQNEAQLEKSRLLSDRFSAERPKGSFSTLEIQRTEQGDSAMYLCASSLGAGSYNEQFFGPGTRLTVL.